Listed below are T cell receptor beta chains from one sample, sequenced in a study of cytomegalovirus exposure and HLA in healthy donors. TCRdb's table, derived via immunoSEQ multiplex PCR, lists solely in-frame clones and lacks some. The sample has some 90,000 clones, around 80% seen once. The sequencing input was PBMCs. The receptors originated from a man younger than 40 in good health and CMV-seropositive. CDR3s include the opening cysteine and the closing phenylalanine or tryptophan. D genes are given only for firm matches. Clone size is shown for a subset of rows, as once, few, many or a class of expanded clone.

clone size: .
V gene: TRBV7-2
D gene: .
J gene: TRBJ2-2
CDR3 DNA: TGTGCCAGCAGCTTATCCAGGAACACCGGGGAGCTGTTTTTT
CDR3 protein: CASSLSRNTGELFF

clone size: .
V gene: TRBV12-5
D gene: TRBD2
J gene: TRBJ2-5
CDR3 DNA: TGTGCTAGTGGTTTGGTGCCGGACGGTAGATTAGCGGGAGGGTCGGGGGAGACCCAGTACTTC
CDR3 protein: CASGLVPDGRLAGGSGETQYF

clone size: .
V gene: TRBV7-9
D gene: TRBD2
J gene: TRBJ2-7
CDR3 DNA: TGTGCCAGCAGCTTAGTACTAGCGGAAGCCTACGAGCAGTACTTC
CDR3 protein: CASSLVLAEAYEQYF

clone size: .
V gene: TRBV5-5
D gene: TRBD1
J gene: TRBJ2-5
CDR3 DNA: TGTGCCAGCAGCGTGACAGGGTCAGAGACCCAGTACTTC
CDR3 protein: CASSVTGSETQYF

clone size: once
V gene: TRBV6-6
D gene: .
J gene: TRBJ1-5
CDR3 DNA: TGTGCCAGCAGTTGGCCAGGCAGCAATCAGCCCCAGCATTTT
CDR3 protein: CASSWPGSNQPQHF

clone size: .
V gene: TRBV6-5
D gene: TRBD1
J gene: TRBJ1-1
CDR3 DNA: TGTGCCAGCAGTTACTCGAACAAGGGGGCGGCTTTCTTT
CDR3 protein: CASSYSNKGAAFF

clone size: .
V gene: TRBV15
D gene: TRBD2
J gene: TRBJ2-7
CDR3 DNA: TGTGCCACCAGCAGAGATCGACCGGGAGGGCGCAGCGAGCAGTACTTC
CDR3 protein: CATSRDRPGGRSEQYF

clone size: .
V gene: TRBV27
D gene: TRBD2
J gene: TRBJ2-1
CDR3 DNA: TGTGCCAGCAGTTTAAGGCTAGCGGGAGGGGAGCAGTTCTTC
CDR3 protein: CASSLRLAGGEQFF

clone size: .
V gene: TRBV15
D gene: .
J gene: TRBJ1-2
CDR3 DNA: TGTGCCACCAGCAAGGAGCGTTTTTCTGACTACACCTTC
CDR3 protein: CATSKERFSDYTF

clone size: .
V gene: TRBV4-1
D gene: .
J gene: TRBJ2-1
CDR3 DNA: TGCGCCAGCAGTCTAGTCAGGGGTAGTTTCGACAATGAGCAGTTCTTC
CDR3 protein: CASSLVRGSFDNEQFF

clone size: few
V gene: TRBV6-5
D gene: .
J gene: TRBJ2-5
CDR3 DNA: TGTGCCAGCAGTGAAATATCCACCGGAGAGACCCAGTACTTC
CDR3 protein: CASSEISTGETQYF

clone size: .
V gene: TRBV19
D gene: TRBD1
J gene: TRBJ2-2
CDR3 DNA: TGTGCCAGTAGTATTACGACAGGGCTATGGGCCGGGGAGCTGTTTTTT
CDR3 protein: CASSITTGLWAGELFF

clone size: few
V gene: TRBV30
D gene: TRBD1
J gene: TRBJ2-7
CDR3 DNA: TGTGCCTGGAGTTTGACAGGGAACAGCGAGCAGTACTTC
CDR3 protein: CAWSLTGNSEQYF

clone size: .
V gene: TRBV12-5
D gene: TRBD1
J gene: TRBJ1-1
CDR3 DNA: TGTGCTAGTGGTTTGGCAGGACAGGCGAACACTGAAGCTTTCTTT
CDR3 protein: CASGLAGQANTEAFF

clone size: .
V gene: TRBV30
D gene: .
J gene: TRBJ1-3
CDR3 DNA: TGTGCCTGGAGTGCCATTGGAAACACCATATATTTT
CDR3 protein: CAWSAIGNTIYF

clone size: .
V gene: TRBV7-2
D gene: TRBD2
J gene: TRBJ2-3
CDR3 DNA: TGTGCCAGCAGCCCCCAGGCGGGAGGAGGGGCAGATACGCAGTATTTT
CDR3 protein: CASSPQAGGGADTQYF

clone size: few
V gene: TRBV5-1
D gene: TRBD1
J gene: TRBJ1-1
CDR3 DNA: TGCGCCAGCAGAGAGAGTCCGACAGGGGGTCCCACTGAAGCTTTCTTT
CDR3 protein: CASRESPTGGPTEAFF

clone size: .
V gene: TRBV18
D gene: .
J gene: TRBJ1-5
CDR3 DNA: TGTGCCAGCTCACCGGACAGAAATCAGCCCCAGCATTTT
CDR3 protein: CASSPDRNQPQHF

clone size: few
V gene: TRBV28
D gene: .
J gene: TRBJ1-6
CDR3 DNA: TGTGCCAGCAGTGGAGCAGCCCTAGATAATTCACCCCTCCACTTT
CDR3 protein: CASSGAALDNSPLHF

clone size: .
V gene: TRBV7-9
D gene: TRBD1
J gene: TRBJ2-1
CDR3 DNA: TGTGCCAGCAGCCTGACAGGGAACCGCAATGAGCAGTTCTTC
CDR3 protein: CASSLTGNRNEQFF

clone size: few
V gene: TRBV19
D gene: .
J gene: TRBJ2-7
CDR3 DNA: TGTGCCAGTAGTAGGCGGGGGACAGGAGGGAACGAGCAGTACTTC
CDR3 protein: CASSRRGTGGNEQYF

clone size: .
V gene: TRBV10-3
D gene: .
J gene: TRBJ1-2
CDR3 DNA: TGTGCCATCAGTGAGGAACGGAGCTATGGCTACACCTTC
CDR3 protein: CAISEERSYGYTF

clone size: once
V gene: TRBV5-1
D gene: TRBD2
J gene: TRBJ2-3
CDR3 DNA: TGCGCCAGCAGCTGGGGGACTAGCGGAACTAGCACAGATACGCAGTATTTT
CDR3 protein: CASSWGTSGTSTDTQYF

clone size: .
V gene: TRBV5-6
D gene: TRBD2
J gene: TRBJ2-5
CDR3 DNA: TGTGCCAGCAGCGGGGCTTTAATTGGAGCGGGGGAGACCCAGTACTTC
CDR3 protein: CASSGALIGAGETQYF

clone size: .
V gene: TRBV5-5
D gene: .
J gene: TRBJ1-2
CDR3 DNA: TGTGCCAGCAGCTTGGTCCCGGAGTCTCGAGCTAACTATGGCTACACCTTC
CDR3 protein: CASSLVPESRANYGYTF

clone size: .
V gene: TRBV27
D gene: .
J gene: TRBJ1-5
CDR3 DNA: TGTGCCAGTTCTATAGGGGGTCAGCCCCAGCATTTT
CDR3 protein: CASSIGGQPQHF

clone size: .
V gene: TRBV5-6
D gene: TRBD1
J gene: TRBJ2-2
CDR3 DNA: TGTGCCAGCACCGGACAGGGTCTGACCGGGGAGCTGTTTTTT
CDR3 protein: CASTGQGLTGELFF

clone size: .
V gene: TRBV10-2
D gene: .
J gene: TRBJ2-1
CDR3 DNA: TGCGCCAGCGGCGGGAGCAGGGGAGCTGAGCAGTTCTTC
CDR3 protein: CASGGSRGAEQFF

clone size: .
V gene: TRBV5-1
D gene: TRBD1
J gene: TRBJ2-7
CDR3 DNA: TGCGCCAGCAGCCCACGACAGGGTCCGGGAGAGCAGTACTTC
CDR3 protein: CASSPRQGPGEQYF

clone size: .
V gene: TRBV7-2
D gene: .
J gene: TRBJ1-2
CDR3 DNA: TGTGCCAGCAGCCCCACTAGGGGGGGAACAATGTACACCTTC
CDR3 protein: CASSPTRGGTMYTF

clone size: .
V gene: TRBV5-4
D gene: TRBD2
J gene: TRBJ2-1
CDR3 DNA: TGTGCCAGCAGTTTTCTAGCGGGAGGCAATGAGCAGTTCTTC
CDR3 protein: CASSFLAGGNEQFF

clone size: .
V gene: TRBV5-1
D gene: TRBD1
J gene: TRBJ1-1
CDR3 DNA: TGCGCCAGCAGCTCCCTCCCGACAGGGGAGAACACTGAAGCTTTCTTT
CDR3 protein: CASSSLPTGENTEAFF

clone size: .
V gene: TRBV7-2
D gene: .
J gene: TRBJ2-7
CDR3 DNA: TGTGCCAGCAGCTTAGGACACAACTCCTACGAGCAGTACTTC
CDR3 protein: CASSLGHNSYEQYF

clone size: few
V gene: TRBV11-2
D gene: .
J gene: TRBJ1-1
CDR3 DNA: TGTGCCAGCAGCCACAACAGAGCACCTACGAACACTGAAGCTTTCTTT
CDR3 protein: CASSHNRAPTNTEAFF

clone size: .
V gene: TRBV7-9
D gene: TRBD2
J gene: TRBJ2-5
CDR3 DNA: TGTTCCAGCAGCTCAGGCGGGGGGTTCCAGGAAGAGACCCAGTACTTC
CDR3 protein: CSSSSGGGFQEETQYF

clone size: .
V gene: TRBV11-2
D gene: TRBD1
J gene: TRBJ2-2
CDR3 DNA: TGTGCCAGCAGCCTCTCGACAGGGGGCACCGGGGAGCTGTTTTTT
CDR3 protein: CASSLSTGGTGELFF

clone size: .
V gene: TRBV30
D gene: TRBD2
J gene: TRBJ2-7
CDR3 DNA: TGTGCCTGGAGTCCGGGGGGAGCTACCTACGAGCAGTACTTC
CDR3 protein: CAWSPGGATYEQYF

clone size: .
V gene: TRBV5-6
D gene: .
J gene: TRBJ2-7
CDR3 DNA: TGTGCCAGCAGCTATGGGAGGAGCTCCTACGAGCAGTACTTC
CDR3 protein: CASSYGRSSYEQYF

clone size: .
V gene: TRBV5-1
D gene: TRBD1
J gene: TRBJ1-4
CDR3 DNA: TGCGCCAGCAGCTTGGGAAAGTGGACAGGGGGCCGAAGTGAAAAACTGTTTTTT
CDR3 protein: CASSLGKWTGGRSEKLFF

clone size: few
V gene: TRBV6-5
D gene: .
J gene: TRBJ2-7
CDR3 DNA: TGTGCCAGCAGTTACGGCCAGGAGGGCTCCTACGAGCAGTACTTC
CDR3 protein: CASSYGQEGSYEQYF

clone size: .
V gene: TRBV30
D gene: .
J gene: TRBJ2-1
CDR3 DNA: TGTGCCTGGACGGACAATGAGCAGTTCTTC
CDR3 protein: CAWTDNEQFF

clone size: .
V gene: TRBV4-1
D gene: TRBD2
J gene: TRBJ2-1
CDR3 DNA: TGCGCCAGCAGCCAAGATATAACTAGCGGGAGCTACAATGAGCAGTTCTTC
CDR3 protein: CASSQDITSGSYNEQFF